Shown below are 15 T cell receptor beta chains from a single sample sequenced in a study of brain T cells in children with intractable seizures. Sample time point: blood from clinic visit 5 months post-surgery; TSC patient then seizure free. The repertoire was sequenced with immunoSEQ multiplex PCR; TCRdb's copy has only in-frame clones and lacks some. The profile shows about 340,000 clones, 93% of them singletons. The sample here was peripheral blood, taken roughly 5 months after surgery. The receptors derive from a boy less than two years old with tuberous sclerosis and intractable seizures.

This clone showed up just a few times. This rearrangement joins TRBV19 to TRBJ1-1; D unresolved. Per germline, CDR1 LNHDA and CDR2 SQIVND (reference sequence). The CDR3 is 14 residues long. V was pared by 2 bases and J by 3 bases, with 10 bases between. Here the CDR3 DNA reads TGTGCCAGTAGTATAATGGGCGGAGACACTGAAGCTTTCTTT. Translating it yields CASSIMGGDTEAFF. The whole variable domain, filled in from reference TRBV19 and TRBJ1-1, reads DGGITQSPKYLFRKEGQNVTLSCEQNLNHDAMYWYRQDPGQGLRLIYYSQIVNDFQKGDIAEGYSVSREKKESFPLTVTSAQKNPTAFYLCASSIMGGDTEAFFGQGTRLTVV.

J is TRBJ2-2 and V is TRBV18; the D gene is possibly TRBD2 (5 bases). Between the trimmed V and J ends, which lost 3 bases and 2 bases, there was a span of 10 bases. This CDR3 region has 15 residues. Germline V lookup: CDR1 KGHSH, CDR2 LQKENI. CDR3 in DNA: TGTGCCAGCTCACCGATAGCGCTTAACACCGGGGAGCTGTTTTTT. Amino acid sequence: CASSPIALNTGELFF. The full variable domain, rest sourced from reference TRBV18 and TRBJ2-2, is NAGVMQNPRHLVRRRGQEARLRCSPMKGHSHVYWYRQLPEEGLKFMVYLQKENIIDESGMPKERFSAEFPKEGPSILRIQQVVRGDSAAYFCASSPIALNTGELFFGEGSRLTVL.

Comment on this clone: The sample has other DNA sequences that encode this CDR3 too. This chain joins TRBV19 and TRBJ2-3, with TRBD2 matching 11 bases. Germline V gene data show CDR1 as LNHDA and CDR2 as SQIVND (reference sequence). This CDR3 is built from 15 residues. Trimming at V came to 4 bases and at J to 3 bases, leaving 3 bases not matched to a gene. The CDR3 DNA reads as TGTGCCAGTAGTAGCCTAGCGGGAGGTACAGATACGCAGTATTTT. Amino acids: CASSSLAGGTDTQYF.

The chain carries TRBV20-1 and TRBJ2-1; 7 positions agree with TRBD2. The germline V gene has CDR1 DFQATT and CDR2 SNEGSKA (reference sequence). The V segment lost 3 bases and the J segment 2 bases; nucleotides outside the gene matches: 4. The CDR3 sequence is 14 residues long. CDR3 DNA: TGCAGTGCTAGTTGGCGGGGGACCTACAATGAGCAGTTCTTC. This sequence encodes CSASWRGTYNEQFF.

The chain is built from TRBV4-1 and TRBJ2-7, with 8 bases fitting TRBD2. CDR1 is MGHRA, CDR2 YSYEKL, per germline. The CDR3 is 17 amino acids. J lost 4 bases, V lost 0 bases, and 11 bases had no gene match. The CDR3 here is CASSQDKMGLAGYEQYF. The CDR3 bases are TGCGCCAGCAGCCAAGATAAAATGGGTCTAGCGGGTTACGAGCAGTACTTC.

The chain combines TRBV25-1 with TRBJ2-1; TRBD2 matches 14 bases. V gave up 5 bases and J gave up 7 bases; unmatched junction bases: 7. The CDR3 runs to 16 residues. Looked up from germline, CDR1 is MGHDK and CDR2 is SYGVNS. As DNA, the CDR3 is TGTGCCAGCAGTAGACGCGGGACTAGCGGGAGTAATGAGCAGTTCTTC. As protein: CASSRRGTSGSNEQFF.

A note on this clone: One end of the junction does not line up with germline, which may come from a read error. The chain uses TRBV7-7 and TRBJ2-5, with 8 bases lining up with TRBD2. The CDR3 length is 14 residues. CDR1 is SSHAT and CDR2 is FNYEAQ in the germline V gene (reference sequence). This chain's CDR3 is CASSLAGNRETQYF. The CDR3 DNA reads as TGTGCTAGCAGCTTAGCGGGGAATAGAGAGACCCAGTACTTC.

The rearrangement joins TRBV11-2 to TRBJ2-1; 11 bases match TRBD2. Germline loops: CDR1 SGHAT, CDR2 FQNNGV. There are 15 residues in the CDR3. Trimming took 5 bases from V and 7 from J; bases not matched to a gene: 7. CDR3 residues: CASSRSGRAYNEQFF. CDR3 DNA sequence: TGTGCCAGCAGCCGTAGCGGGAGGGCTTATAATGAGCAGTTCTTC.

CDR3 DNA: TGTGCCAGCAGTTTATTTCCGGACGAGCAGTACTTC. Translated, it gives CASSLFPDEQYF. The chain links TRBV12-3 or TRBV12-4 to TRBJ2-7; the D is unclear. V was shortened by 2 bases and J by 5 bases, with 7 bases between the two germline ends. There are 12 residues in the CDR3.

The chain combines TRBV7-9 with TRBJ1-1; possibly TRBD1 for D (5 bases). This CDR3 is built from 14 residues. Trimming removed 11 bases from V and 6 bases from J, with 22 bases in between. Germline CDR1 and CDR2: SEHNR and FQNEAQ (reference sequence). Here the CDR3 reads CAASDSPSPSEAFF. CDR3 nucleotides: TGTGCCGCCAGTGACAGCCCCTCCCCTTCTGAAGCTTTCTTT.

The CDR3 sequence is CASSYSTEGRRSYEQYF. The CDR3 coding sequence is TGTGCCAGCAGCTACTCTACAGAGGGAAGGAGATCCTACGAGCAGTACTTC. The genes are TRBV28 and TRBJ2-7; D is perhaps TRBD2 (5 bases). Trimming left V 6 bases short and J 1 base short, with 22 bases between. This CDR3 has 17 residues. Germline V gene data show CDR1 as MDHEN and CDR2 as SYDVKM.

The genes are TRBV19 and TRBJ2-7, with TRBD2 identical over 9 bases. The trim removed 5 bases at V and 4 bases at J, leaving 12 bases unmatched. Germline CDR1 LNHDA, CDR2 SQIVND (reference sequence). The CDR3 loop spans 16 amino acids. The CDR3 here is CASSPLTSGEVYEQYF. CDR3 DNA sequence: TGTGCCAGTAGTCCCTTGACTAGCGGAGAAGTTTACGAGCAGTACTTC.

The rearrangement links TRBV27 to TRBJ2-7; TRBD2 aligns across 14 bases. This CDR3 region has 14 residues. Trimming at V came to 3 bases and at J to 5 bases, leaving 0 bases not matched to a gene. CDR1 is MNHEY, CDR2 SMNVEV, per germline (reference sequence). CDR3 sequence (DNA): TGTGCCAGCAGTTTGGGACTAGCGGGAGACGAGCAGTACTTC. It codes for CASSLGLAGDEQYF.

DNA of the CDR3: TGTGCCAGCAGTGAACAGGGGGGCCGTATATACGAGCAGTACTTC. As protein: CASSEQGGRIYEQYF. The chain recombines TRBV25-1 with TRBJ2-7; D is possibly TRBD1 (7 bases). The CDR3 is made up of 15 amino acids. Deletions cut 2 bases from V and 4 bases from J, with 15 bases between. The germline CDR1 and CDR2 sequences are MGHDK and SYGVNS.

J is TRBJ2-3 and V is TRBV29-1; no definite D call. Germline V gene data show CDR1 as SQVTM and CDR2 as ANQGSEA. The CDR3 covers 12 residues. Trimming took off 2 bases at V and 1 base at J, with 4 bases between the two ends. CDR3 amino acids: CSVELGTDTQYF. The CDR3 nucleotides read TGCAGCGTTGAACTGGGCACAGATACGCAGTATTTT.